These T cell receptor beta chains were read from a single sample in a study of T cell responses to AZD1222 COVID-19 vaccine. TCRdb's table, derived via immunoSEQ multiplex PCR, lists solely in-frame clones and lacks some. The sample records around 160,000 clones, 90% to 95% being singletons. The sample consisted of peripheral blood, taken on day 0 of AZD1222 vaccination. Receptor source: an adult in good health. Both conserved end residues are trimmed from each CDR3. Each record gives: J gene, CDR3 length, V gene, CDR3 protein.

>TRBJ2-1|12|TRBV29-1
SVAGLAGTPFQF
>TRBJ1-5|14|TRBV6-1
ASSEVPLNSNQPQH
>TRBJ1-4|12|TRBV2
ASSDTSTNEKLF
>TRBJ2-3|15|TRBV27
ASSARGAGRLPNTQY
>TRBJ1-1|11|TRBV2
ASSDGVATEAF
>TRBJ1-2|12|TRBV6-5
ASSLNPHNYGYT
>TRBJ2-3|15|TRBV7-8
ASSGWTSGGVTDTQY
>TRBJ2-7|11|TRBV28
ASSLPVGQEQY
>TRBJ1-6|11|TRBV6-5
ASKLEENSPLH
>TRBJ2-7|13|TRBV11-2
ASSPGLAGEDEQY
>TRBJ2-7|11|TRBV5-1
ASSLGRYYEQY
>TRBJ1-1|12|TRBV18
ASSPDNRGTEAF
>TRBJ1-3|11|TRBV27
ASSSWSLDTIY
>TRBJ2-2|12|TRBV4-1
ASSQDPGGGELF
>TRBJ1-2|15|TRBV2
ASSEGAWGPGGYGYT
>TRBJ1-1|14|TRBV28
ASSQGPGRKATEAF
>TRBJ2-2|13|TRBV7-3
ASSPSPPGAGELF
>TRBJ2-1|11|TRBV6-5
ASSSYRGREQF
>TRBJ2-5|10|TRBV10-2
ALRGAGETQY
>TRBJ2-5|11|TRBV7-9
ASSGQGRETQY
>TRBJ1-3|11|TRBV12-5
ASGGNSGNTIY
>TRBJ2-3|16|TRBV5-8
ASSFDGTSGSDTDTQY
>TRBJ1-5|14|TRBV4-2
ASSNSGGGLGQPQH
>TRBJ2-2|14|TRBV11-1
ASSTGTSSSTGELF
>TRBJ1-6|15|TRBV14
ASSQEGGSRRNSPLH